This T cell receptor beta chain was found in a study of blood T cell repertoires in COVID-19. In the study overall: Collection of acute and convalescent COVID-19 samples took place in the United States, Italy and Spain.

Authors' analysis steps: Counts of nucleated cells, estimated from reference gene primer amplification, were obtained. Measured with immunoSEQ multiplex PCR; TCRdb has only the in-frame clones, and not every one. V and J calls and clone size come straight from that table; D and trimming were deduced from the DNA. This sample has fewer than 250,000 clones, with about 87% found just once. In germline, CDR1 is LGHNA, CDR2 YNFKEQ. The CDR3 is 15 amino acids. With 5 bases removed from V and 3 bases from J, the gap between germline ends came to 16 bases. The source of this sequence is a man between 65 and 80 years old with acute or convalescent COVID-19. Sample: peripheral blood. The genes are TRBV4-2 and TRBJ1-1; possible D gene TRBD1, 6 bases. DNA of the CDR3: TGTGCCAGCAGCATCAGGGGTAAGGATCACACTGAAGCTTTCTTT. Encoded protein: CASSIRGKDHTEAFF.